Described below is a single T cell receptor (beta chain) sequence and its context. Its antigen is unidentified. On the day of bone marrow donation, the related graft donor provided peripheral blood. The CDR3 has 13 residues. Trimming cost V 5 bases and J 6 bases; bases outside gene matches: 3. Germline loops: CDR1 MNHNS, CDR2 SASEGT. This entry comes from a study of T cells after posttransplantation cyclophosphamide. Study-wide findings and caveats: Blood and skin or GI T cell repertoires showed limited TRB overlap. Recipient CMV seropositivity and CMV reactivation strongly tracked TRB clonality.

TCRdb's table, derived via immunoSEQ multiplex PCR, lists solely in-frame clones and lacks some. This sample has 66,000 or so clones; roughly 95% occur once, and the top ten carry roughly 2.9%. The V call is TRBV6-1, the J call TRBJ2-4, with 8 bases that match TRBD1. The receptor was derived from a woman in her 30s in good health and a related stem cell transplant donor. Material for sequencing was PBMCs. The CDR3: CASSNGQGNIQYF. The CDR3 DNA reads TGTGCCAGCAGTAACGGACAGGGAAACATTCAGTACTTC.